This T cell receptor (beta chain) comes out of a study of shared clonotypes between healthy human individuals. J was trimmed by 4 bases and V by 7 bases; bases with no gene match: 7. The germline V gene has CDR1 MNHNS and CDR2 SASEGT. CDR3 length: 14 residues. The data were produced by immunoSEQ multiplex PCR, yet TCRdb's version contains in-frame clones alone and is incomplete. Here the sample spans roughly 500,000 clones, around 79% being singletons. The V call is TRBV6-1, the J call TRBJ2-3, with TRBD1 matching 8 bases. Specimen: PBMCs. This sequence originates from a woman in her thirties or forties in good health. Some clones in this sample may be carry-over from other donors' samples. CDR3 protein: CASTRQGAPDTQYF. The CDR3, as DNA: TGTGCCAGCACCCGGCAGGGGGCCCCAGATACGCAGTATTTT.